This note documents a single TCR beta chain sequence. The data derive from a study of blood T cells in healthy people across ages. Study-wide background: Researchers report that template switching captured about one barcoded beta molecule per two T cells.

The use of a sample-barcoded 5' primer and a J-beta primer mix characterized a second PCR of roughly 7 to 11 cycles. TCRdb re-derived calls from the 5' RACE reads in MiXCR, one entry per CDR3 protein. The data hold about 780,000 distinct CDR3 sequences, with around two thirds observed a single time. Each donor's blood draw was 8.5 to 10 milliliters of peripheral blood. The germline CDR1 and CDR2 sequences are DFQATT and SNEGSKA (reference sequence). Trimming took 6 bases from V and 5 from J; bases not matched to a gene: 9. This CDR3 is built from 13 residues. Specimen: blood. The TCR originated in a man younger than 40 in good health. The chain has TRBV20-1 and TRBJ1-2, with 7 bases lining up with TRBD1. The CDR3 is CSARDRAGYGYTF. CDR3 DNA sequence: TGCAGTGCACGCGACAGGGCAGGGTATGGCTACACCTTC.